What follows is one TCR beta chain and its context. This clonotype turned up a few times. Its antigen is currently not known. Per-nucleotide qualities are absent, and no much larger clonotype sits a single base away. This specimen belongs to a study of patients and donors after allogeneic stem cell transplantation (dated by TCRdb to the early 2020s). Libraries were built with RT-PCR. TCRdb records NextSeq 550 as the sequencer. The public reads were reprocessed in TCRdb via fastp at Q25 and MiXCR, keeping in-frame beta chains. Under each unique CDR3 protein, matching rows form one entry showing the most common genes and DNA. In all, the sample holds some 200,000 distinct CDR3 sequences, and approximately 41% of those were seen once. The ten most abundant clones make up about 35% of the sample. V drops 5 bases and J drops 3 bases, leaving 13 bases in between. The CDR3 covers 14 residues, taking in both the cysteine and the phenylalanine. The only DNA kept is the CDR3, 42 bases in frame from the first base. CDR1 SGHTA and CDR2 FQGTGA are derived from the germline V gene.

The sequencing sample was made of blood, either unsorted or a sorted T cell fraction (not recorded which). The source of this sequence is a human donor who was either an allogeneic HSCT recipient or a stem cell or donor lymphocyte infusion donor (not recorded which). It is not recorded whose cells these are; they may come from a transplant donor. Here the chain combines TRBV7-3 and TRBJ1-1; the D gene is perhaps TRBD1, from 5 matching bases. This receptor carries the CDR3 CASSHTGGDTEAFF. The DNA sequence is as follows: TGTGCCAGCAGCCACACCGGGGGGGACACTGAAGCTTTCTTT.